This is a list of T cell receptor beta chains from one sample in a study of cytomegalovirus exposure and HLA in healthy donors. Clones were read by immunoSEQ multiplex PCR, and TCRdb kept only the in-frame ones, dropping some. In the table there are 220,000 or so clones, roughly 84% of which are singletons. Sequencing was done on a sample of PBMCs. The receptors were gathered from a man aged 50 or older in good health and CMV-seronegative. CDR3s include the opening cysteine and the closing phenylalanine or tryptophan. A D gene is named only where the DNA matches it firmly. Not every row has a clone size; where given, it reads once, few, many or a size class.

v_call	d_call	j_call	clone_size	cdr3_aa	cdr3_nt
TRBV4-1	NA	TRBJ2-5	NA	CASSQDRGNIQETQYF	TGCGCCAGCAGCCAAGATAGGGGGAACATCCAAGAGACCCAGTACTTC
TRBV5-4	NA	TRBJ2-2	NA	CASTFGGLNTGELFF	TGTGCCAGCACCTTCGGGGGACTCAACACCGGGGAGCTGTTTTTT
TRBV15	TRBD2	TRBJ2-1	NA	CATSSGRYLNEQFF	TGTGCCACCAGCAGCGGGAGGTATCTCAATGAGCAGTTCTTC
TRBV28	NA	TRBJ2-5	NA	CASSTRTLQGIKETQYF	TGTGCCAGCAGTACAAGGACCCTGCAGGGGATAAAAGAGACCCAGTACTTC
TRBV28	TRBD1	TRBJ2-7	NA	CASRTNRDRVSYEQYF	TGTGCCAGCAGGACCAACCGGGACAGGGTTTCCTACGAGCAGTACTTC
TRBV7-9	NA	TRBJ2-7	NA	CASSSPVPGQTGYEQYF	TGTGCCAGCAGCTCACCTGTCCCGGGACAAACGGGCTACGAGCAGTACTTC
TRBV5-1	NA	TRBJ1-1	NA	CASSLGTMNTEAFF	TGCGCCAGCAGCTTGGGGACTATGAACACTGAAGCTTTCTTT
TRBV5-1	NA	TRBJ1-5	NA	CASSKRRGIRISNQPQHF	TGCGCCAGCAGCAAGAGGCGGGGGATCCGAATTAGCAATCAGCCCCAGCATTTT
TRBV5-6	TRBD1	TRBJ2-6	NA	CASSFTTNGQGTGANVLTF	TGTGCCAGCAGCTTTACAACCAACGGACAGGGAACTGGGGCCAACGTCCTGACTTTC
TRBV27	NA	TRBJ2-5	NA	CASSSGETQYF	TGTGCCAGCAGTTCGGGTGAGACCCAGTACTTC
TRBV6-5	TRBD1	TRBJ1-5	NA	CASRTGNSNQPQHF	TGTGCCAGCAGGACAGGGAATAGCAATCAGCCCCAGCATTTT
TRBV7-7	NA	TRBJ2-5	few	CASSPMGRETQYF	TGTGCCAGCAGCCCCATGGGGCGAGAGACCCAGTACTTC
TRBV6-1	TRBD2	TRBJ2-2	NA	CASSDDISGTGELFF	TGTGCCAGCAGTGATGATATTAGCGGGACCGGGGAGCTGTTTTTT
TRBV28	TRBD2	TRBJ2-7	NA	CASRGTSGVNEQYF	TGTGCCAGCAGGGGAACTAGCGGGGTTAACGAGCAGTACTTC
TRBV30	NA	TRBJ1-4	NA	CAWSDQGSATNEKLFF	TGTGCCTGGAGTGACCAGGGTTCGGCAACTAATGAAAAACTGTTTTTT
TRBV5-8	NA	TRBJ2-4	NA	CARSDLRAKNIQYF	TGTGCCAGGTCCGATCTGCGGGCCAAAAACATTCAGTACTTC
TRBV5-1	NA	TRBJ1-6	NA	CASSLGAGNNSPLHF	TGCGCCAGCAGCTTGGGTGCAGGGAATAATTCACCCCTCCACTTT
TRBV5-1	TRBD1	TRBJ2-7	NA	CASSPTSTGTYEQYF	TGCGCCAGCAGCCCTACCTCGACAGGGACCTACGAGCAGTACTTC
TRBV6-5	TRBD1	TRBJ2-7	NA	CASSYATGVNYEQYF	TGTGCCAGCAGTTACGCAACAGGGGTGAACTACGAGCAGTACTTC
TRBV6-1	TRBD1	TRBJ2-7	NA	CASSDRLTGVYEQYF	TGTGCCAGCAGTGATCGCCTGACAGGGGTCTACGAGCAGTACTTC
TRBV30	NA	TRBJ2-1	NA	CAWSVLRVRQLQIPYNEQFF	TGTGCCTGGAGTGTACTCAGGGTTAGGCAGCTGCAAATACCCTACAATGAGCAGTTCTTC
TRBV6-6	NA	TRBJ1-5	NA	CASSKIGGVSPQPQHF	TGTGCCAGCAGCAAGATAGGAGGGGTGTCCCCTCAGCCCCAGCATTTT
TRBV4-1	NA	TRBJ1-4	NA	CASSHDTAARYEKLFF	TGCGCCAGCAGCCACGACACAGCGGCCAGGTATGAAAAACTGTTTTTT
TRBV28	TRBD2	TRBJ2-1	NA	CASSISGSSLYEQFF	TGTGCCAGCAGTATTAGCGGGAGTTCGTTGTATGAGCAGTTCTTC
TRBV7-3	TRBD1	TRBJ2-2	few	CASSQDRLAGELFF	TGTGCCAGCAGCCAGGACAGGTTGGCCGGGGAGCTGTTTTTT
TRBV5-1	NA	TRBJ1-1	NA	CASSLVPEADTEAFF	TGCGCCAGCAGCTTGGTCCCCGAGGCGGACACTGAAGCTTTCTTT
TRBV5-1	TRBD1	TRBJ2-7	NA	CASSYTTGELYEQYF	TGCGCCAGCAGCTACACGACAGGGGAGCTGTACGAGCAGTACTTC
TRBV29-1	NA	TRBJ1-2	NA	CSVVDSYYGYTF	TGCAGCGTTGTGGACAGCTACTATGGCTACACCTTC
TRBV9	TRBD1	TRBJ1-1	NA	CASSAPTGGRGNTEAFF	TGTGCCAGCAGCGCCCCGACAGGGGGTAGGGGAAACACTGAAGCTTTCTTT
TRBV27	TRBD2	TRBJ2-1	NA	CASSPSGLAGYEQFF	TGTGCCAGCAGTCCCTCGGGACTAGCGGGGTATGAGCAGTTCTTC
TRBV11-2	TRBD2	TRBJ2-7	NA	CASRRLAGAYEQYF	TGTGCCAGCAGAAGACTAGCGGGAGCCTACGAGCAGTACTTC
TRBV4-1	TRBD2	TRBJ2-2	NA	CASSPGRTSGMTATGELFF	TGCGCCAGCAGCCCGGGGAGGACTAGCGGGATGACTGCCACCGGGGAGCTGTTTTTT
TRBV5-4	TRBD1	TRBJ1-1	NA	CASSAGTGRTEAFF	TGTGCCAGCAGCGCCGGGACAGGGCGGACTGAAGCTTTCTTT
TRBV18	TRBD1	TRBJ1-4	once	CASSTTTPGQEKLFF	TGTGCCAGCTCAACCACAACCCCGGGACAGGAAAAACTGTTTTTT
TRBV27	TRBD2	TRBJ2-7	NA	CASSLSTTSGSVEQYF	TGTGCCAGCAGTTTATCCACGACTAGCGGGAGTGTCGAGCAGTACTTC
TRBV6-1	NA	TRBJ1-2	NA	CASSGQGYGYTF	TGTGCCAGCAGTGGGCAGGGTTATGGCTACACCTTC
TRBV6-5	NA	TRBJ1-5	NA	CASSPGWGLNQPQHF	TGTGCCAGCAGTCCCGGGTGGGGACTCAATCAGCCCCAGCATTTT
TRBV7-2	TRBD2	TRBJ2-7	NA	CASSLNPSGSYEQYF	TGTGCCAGCAGCTTAAACCCTAGCGGCTCCTACGAGCAGTACTTC
TRBV19	TRBD2	TRBJ2-3	NA	CASSTAGGTDTQYF	TGTGCCAGTAGTACGGCGGGGGGCACAGATACGCAGTATTTT
TRBV28	TRBD1	TRBJ1-2	NA	CASSLNRDSYGYTF	TGTGCCAGCAGTTTAAACCGGGACAGCTATGGCTACACCTTC
TRBV19	TRBD1	TRBJ1-1	NA	CASSQLRQGGAEAFF	TGTGCCAGTAGTCAGCTACGACAGGGAGGCGCTGAAGCTTTCTTT
TRBV18	NA	TRBJ1-5	once	CASSPVSGGRQPQHF	TGTGCCAGCTCACCAGTTTCGGGGGGCAGGCAGCCCCAGCATTTT
TRBV9	NA	TRBJ2-1	NA	CASSTRQGALAGPTYYYNEQFF	TGTGCCAGCAGCACCCGACAGGGGGCTCTAGCGGGACCCACCTACTACTACAATGAGCAGTTCTTC
TRBV25-1	NA	TRBJ2-1	NA	CASSEYRADYNEQFF	TGTGCCAGCAGTGAATACAGGGCGGACTACAATGAGCAGTTCTTC
TRBV5-1	NA	TRBJ2-1	NA	CASWWGTGGNEQFF	TGCGCCAGTTGGTGGGGCACTGGAGGGAATGAGCAGTTCTTC
TRBV2	TRBD1	TRBJ1-2	once	CAREAGTDGEGYTF	TGTGCCCGAGAGGCCGGGACAGACGGGGAGGGCTACACCTTC
TRBV13	TRBD2	TRBJ2-5	few	CASSFKTSGKSETQYF	TGTGCCAGCAGCTTCAAAACCAGCGGGAAGAGTGAGACCCAGTACTTC
TRBV5-1	TRBD1	TRBJ2-7	NA	CASSSGTGAGEQYF	TGCGCCAGCAGCTCCGGGACAGGGGCGGGGGAGCAGTACTTC
TRBV19	NA	TRBJ1-3	few	CASTHLQDISGNTIYF	TGTGCCAGTACCCATTTACAGGACATCTCTGGAAACACCATATATTTT
TRBV28	TRBD2	TRBJ2-7	NA	CASARLAGGPEQYF	TGTGCCAGCGCAAGACTAGCGGGAGGGCCTGAGCAGTACTTC
TRBV14	NA	TRBJ1-2	once	CASSPDWRAGYTF	TGTGCCAGCAGCCCCGATTGGAGGGCTGGCTACACCTTC